This T cell receptor beta chain is from a study of shared clonotypes between healthy human individuals. Study-level background: Contributing individuals were a couple of females and a few males aged 18 to 49.

Several immunoSEQ 96-well plates shared each subset's DNA, each plate a replicate. Profiling relied on immunoSEQ multiplex PCR, and the TCRdb table lists in-frame clones only, not all of them. Among about 2.4 million clones listed, over 85% were seen once. The CDR3 runs 14 residues. Germline CDR1 MDHEN, CDR2 SYDVKM. V was pared by 6 bases and J by 5 bases, with 15 bases between. A CD45RA-negative memory subset and a CD45RA+ naive subset were separated from the CD4+ cells. The receptor comes from a man between 18 and 35 years old in good health. Some clones in this sample may be carry-over from other donors' samples. The specimen was naive CD4+ T cells from PBMCs. Subset here: CD45RA+ positively selected. The chain joins TRBV28 to TRBJ2-3; maybe TRBD2 (6 bases). The CDR3 DNA sequence: TGTGCCAGCAGCCTCGATGCTAGCGTAGATACGCAGTATTTT. It translates to CASSLDASVDTQYF.